This paragraph covers one T cell receptor beta chain sequence. V was clipped by 9 bases and J by 1 base, with 15 bases between them. From germline, CDR1 is MDHEN and CDR2 SYDVKM. This CDR3 has 14 residues. Data came from immunoSEQ multiplex PCR; TCRdb stores just in-frame clones and leaves some out. Here the sample spans about 54,000 clones, 90% to 95% being singletons. The source of the sample is a study of CD4 T cells in relation to SARS-CoV-2 and coronaviruses. Study-level background: Patient ages ranged from 21 to 72, median 38.

The clonotype originates from an adult with COVID-19. The sequencing input was naive CD4+ T cells from PBMCs. Subset described: naive CD4+ T cells isolated by negative enrichment. The chain is built from TRBV28 and TRBJ2-5; a weak D match, TRBD2 (5 bases). CDR3 amino acids: CASYEPGGQETQYF. The CDR3 region has the DNA TGTGCCAGTTACGAACCCGGAGGCCAAGAGACCCAGTACTTC.